These 27 T cell receptor beta chains came from one sample sequenced in a study of blood T cell repertoires in COVID-19. Produced via immunoSEQ multiplex PCR; TCRdb's table is partial and in-frame only. The data hold almost 500,000 clones, with 80% to 90% observed a single time. Sequencing was carried out using PBMCs or T cells enriched from blood (not recorded which). All receptors derive from a woman aged 55-69 years who had recovered from COVID-19.

The sample holds one count of this clone. The genes are TRBV27 and TRBJ2-7, with 7 positions matching TRBD2. With 6 bases clipped from V and 2 bases from J, the junction kept 19 bases outside the gene matches. Germline CDR1 is MNHEY and CDR2 is SMNVEV (reference sequence). There are 18 residues in the CDR3. The CDR3 protein is CASRTSLGGYQLAYEQYF. The CDR3 DNA follows: TGTGCCAGCAGGACATCCTTGGGGGGGTATCAATTAGCCTACGAGCAGTACTTC.

V and J are TRBV18 and TRBJ1-2; no definite D call. The CDR3 runs to 13 residues. V gave up 4 bases and J gave up 4 bases, with 10 bases separating them. The germline gives CDR1 KGHSH, CDR2 LQKENI. The DNA of the CDR3 is TGTGCCAGCTCACTAGGGAGCGGCTATGGCTACACCTTC. As protein: CASSLGSGYGYTF.

This rearrangement joins TRBV6-5 to TRBJ1-1, with 7 nucleotides matching TRBD1. The CDR3 is made up of 14 amino acids. CDR1 and CDR2 (germline): MNHEY, SVGAGI. Germline trimming cut 5 bases from V and 6 bases from J; bases unmatched to any gene: 9. The CDR3 coding sequence is TGTGCCAGCAGTAGACAGGGTGAGGGTTCTGAAGCTTTCTTT. Protein product: CASSRQGEGSEAFF.

The chain has TRBV10-1 and TRBJ2-2, with D perhaps matching TRBD2 (6 bases). Germline V CDR1 and CDR2: WNHNN, SYGVQD (reference sequence). Trimming stripped 6 bases from V and 2 bases from J, with 13 bases between. CDR3 length: 15 residues. CDR3 sequence reads: CASSPGTLNTGELFF. The CDR3 DNA reads TGCGCCAGCAGCCCCGGGACTCTTAACACCGGGGAGCTGTTTTTT.

The V and J genes are TRBV5-6 and TRBJ1-4; D possibly corresponds to TRBD1 (5 bases). Deletions cut 0 bases from V and 2 bases from J, with 5 bases between. The germline gives CDR1 SGHDT, CDR2 YYEEEE. The CDR3 has 14 residues. The CDR3 DNA reads TGTGCCAGCAGCTTGGGACAGACTAATGAAAAACTGTTTTTT. Translating gives CASSLGQTNEKLFF. Based on the CDR3 plus reference TRBV5-6 and TRBJ1-4, the full variable domain is DAGVTQSPTHLIKTRGQQVTLRCSPKSGHDTVSWYQQALGQGPQFIFQYYEEEERQRGNFPDRFSGHQFPNYSSELNVNALLLGDSALYLCASSLGQTNEKLFFGSGTQLSVL.

This clone was found once. The chain has TRBV19 and TRBJ1-3, with D hard to call. The CDR3 length is 13 residues. The germline gives CDR1 LNHDA, CDR2 SQIVND (reference sequence). The ends were cut back, 8 bases at V and 0 bases at J, with 8 bases in the middle. The CDR3 spells CASGSSSGNTIYF. The CDR3 DNA is TGTGCCAGTGGCTCTAGCTCTGGAAACACCATATATTTT.

This chain's CDR3 is CASSHRPGTGAGIAFF. DNA of the CDR3: TGTGCCAGCAGCCATCGTCCCGGGACAGGGGCGGGCATAGCTTTCTTT. The chain employs TRBV11-2 and TRBJ1-1; TRBD1 agrees at 10 bases. Germline values: CDR1 SGHAT, CDR2 FQNNGV. V trimming: 5 bases; J trimming: 10 bases; junction bases outside the gene matches: 16. CDR3 size: 16 residues.

This clone was picked up one time. This chain connects TRBV27 to TRBJ1-4; 10 nucleotides match TRBD1. The V segment lost 6 bases and the J segment 6 bases; nucleotides outside the gene matches: 10. Germline CDR1 reads MNHEY; CDR2 reads SMNVEV (reference sequence). The CDR3 covers 16 residues. CDR3 coding DNA: TGTGCCAGCAGGCCAAAATGGGGGACAGGGGATGAAAAACTGTTTTTT. The encoded protein is CASRPKWGTGDEKLFF. The full variable domain, completed using reference TRBV27 and TRBJ1-4, is EAQVTQNPRYLITVTGKKLTVTCSQNMNHEYMSWYRQDPGLGLRQIYYSMNVEVTDKGDVPEGYKVSRKEKRNFPLILESPSPNQTSLYFCASRPKWGTGDEKLFFGSGTQLSVL.

The CDR3 bases are TGTGCCAGCAGTCAGGGGAAATACAATGAGCAGTTCTTC. As protein: CASSQGKYNEQFF. The chain uses TRBV6-6 and TRBJ2-1; a weak D match, TRBD1 (6 bases). This CDR3 comprises 13 residues. Between the trimmed V and J ends, which lost 5 bases and 4 bases, there was a span of 9 bases. CDR1 and CDR2 from the germline V gene are MNHNY and SVGAGI (reference sequence).

This clone was observed a few times. The rearrangement links TRBV5-1 to TRBJ1-1; 7 bases fit TRBD1. CDR1 and CDR2 (germline): SGHRS, YFSETQ. The V segment lost 5 bases and the J segment 8 bases; nucleotides outside the gene matches: 12. CDR3 length: 14 amino acids. CDR3 DNA: TGCGCCAGCAGACCGGACAGGCGCTATAACGAAGCTTTCTTT. It specifies CASRPDRRYNEAFF.

The CDR3: CASTIPGLAGEQYV. For the CDR3, the DNA is TGTGCCAGCACTATACCGGGACTAGCGGGCGAGCAGTACGTC. This chain uses TRBV2 with TRBJ2-7, with 12 bases lining up with TRBD2. The V segment lost 7 bases and the J segment 6 bases; nucleotides outside the gene matches: 7. CDR3 length: 14 amino acids. Germline loops: CDR1 SNHLY, CDR2 FYNNEI.

This chain uses TRBV19 with TRBJ1-4; the match to TRBD1 covers 8 bases. Germline trimming cut 5 bases from V and 0 bases from J; bases unmatched to any gene: 5. The germline V gene encodes CDR1 LNHDA and CDR2 SQIVND (reference sequence). The length of the CDR3 is 16 residues. The CDR3 coding sequence is TGTGCCAGTAGTCTGACAGGGGACCCAACTAATGAAAAACTGTTTTTT. Translation: CASSLTGDPTNEKLFF. The whole variable domain, remainder taken from reference TRBV19 and TRBJ1-4, is DGGITQSPKYLFRKEGQNVTLSCEQNLNHDAMYWYRQDPGQGLRLIYYSQIVNDFQKGDIAEGYSVSREKKESFPLTVTSAQKNPTAFYLCASSLTGDPTNEKLFFGSGTQLSVL.

This clone was detected once. This chain joins TRBV7-8 and TRBJ2-3; the D is unclear. Trimming cost V 3 bases and J 2 bases, with 9 bases left between them. The CDR3 runs to 14 residues. Per germline, CDR1 SGHVS and CDR2 FQNEAQ. The CDR3 loop reads CASSLRHNTDTQYF. In DNA form, the CDR3 reads TGTGCCAGCAGCTTGCGGCACAACACAGATACGCAGTATTTT.

The genes are TRBV5-5 and TRBJ1-1; no clear D gene. Per the germline V gene, CDR1 is SGHKS and CDR2 is YYEKEE (reference sequence). The CDR3 is 15 amino acids. Trimming left V 3 bases short and J 6 bases short, with 18 bases between. CDR3 in amino acids: CASSYSTGSRAEAFF. In nucleotides, the CDR3 is TGTGCCAGCAGCTATAGTACGGGGTCTAGAGCTGAAGCTTTCTTT.

V and J are TRBV19 and TRBJ1-2, with 8 bases lining up with TRBD1. CDR3 length: 18 residues. The V and J ends lost 0 bases and 5 bases, in that order; junction bases with no gene match: 14. Germline CDR1 reads LNHDA; CDR2 reads SQIVND (reference sequence). The CDR3, as DNA: TGTGCCAGTAGTATAGATCTACCCGCTCGGACAGGGCTATATGGCTACACCTTC. This sequence encodes CASSIDLPARTGLYGYTF.

The chain couples TRBV6-5 to TRBJ2-3; weak D call: TRBD1 (6 bases). This CDR3 contains 15 residues. The germline V gene has CDR1 MNHEY and CDR2 SVGAGI. Trimming pared 4 bases from V and 1 base from J, leaving 12 bases between. CDR3 loop: CASSSQGRGTDTQYF. CDR3 bases: TGTGCCAGCAGTTCACAGGGTCGGGGCACAGATACGCAGTATTTT.

This chain joins TRBV12-3 or TRBV12-4 and TRBJ1-5, with D possibly being TRBD1 (5 bases). This CDR3 comprises 13 residues. V lost 4 bases, J lost 2 bases, and 6 bases lay in between. This CDR3 is CASSWGGNQPQHF. As DNA, the CDR3 is TGTGCCAGCAGTTGGGGGGGCAATCAGCCCCAGCATTTT.

This rearrangement joins TRBV5-1 to TRBJ2-3; unclear D gene. Deletions cut 3 bases from V and 2 bases from J, with 4 bases between. Germline V lookup: CDR1 SGHRS, CDR2 YFSETQ. The CDR3 is 12 amino acids. The CDR3 spells CASSSPTDTQYF. The DNA for the CDR3 is TGCGCCAGCAGCTCTCCCACAGATACGCAGTATTTT.

The V call is TRBV24-1, the J call TRBJ2-7, with D unresolved. The CDR3 has 13 amino acids. Germline CDR1 and CDR2: KGHDR and SFDVKD. With 2 bases removed from V and 2 bases from J, the gap between germline ends came to 6 bases. CDR3 sequence: CATSDSTAYEQYF. The CDR3 DNA follows: TGTGCCACCAGTGATTCTACGGCCTACGAGCAGTACTTC.

The chain joins TRBV4-1 to TRBJ1-2; TRBD1 matches 7 bases. The germline V gene has CDR1 MGHRA and CDR2 YSYEKL. This CDR3 is 15 amino acids long. J lost 6 bases, V lost 3 bases, and 10 bases had no gene match. The DNA of the CDR3 is TGCGCCAGCAGCCAGACAGACAGGGTAGAGGATGGCTACACCTTC. It specifies CASSQTDRVEDGYTF.

V and J are TRBV6-5 and TRBJ1-1; D is unresolved. V gave up 2 bases and J gave up 1 base, with 5 bases separating them. The CDR3 totals 13 residues. Germline V gene lookup returns CDR1 MNHEY and CDR2 SVGAGI. CDR3 nucleotides: TGTGCCAGCAGTTACGGCCAGAACACTGAAGCTTTCTTT. This encodes CASSYGQNTEAFF.

In its sample, this clone was seen a few times. The CDR3 here is CASSLNRAGTQYF. In DNA, the CDR3 is TGTGCCAGCAGCTTAAACAGGGCCGGTACGCAGTACTTC. This chain uses TRBV7-2 with TRBJ2-7; possible D gene TRBD1, 6 bases. Germline CDR1 is SGHTA and CDR2 is FQGNSA. The CDR3 runs to 13 residues. V lost 2 bases, J lost 9 bases, and 14 bases lay in between.

The gene calls are TRBV6-1 and TRBJ2-4, with 7 nucleotides matching TRBD2. CDR3 length: 20 amino acids. Germline CDR1 reads MNHNS; CDR2 reads SASEGT. The V and J ends lost 1 base and 3 bases, in that order; junction bases with no gene match: 18. CDR3 nucleotide sequence: TGTGCCAGCAGTGAAGAGAGACTAGCCCACCGGTCGCTAGACAAAAACATTCAGTACTTC. Its protein product is CASSEERLAHRSLDKNIQYF.

This clone was counted once. The chain joins TRBV27 to TRBJ2-1; maybe TRBD1 (6 bases). The CDR3 totals 15 residues. The V end lost 5 bases, the J end lost 5 bases, and 16 bases lay between the germline ends. Germline CDR1 MNHEY, CDR2 SMNVEV (reference sequence). CDR3 nucleotides: TGTGCCAGCAGTGCCCCGGGGCAGGGGAACAATGAGCAGTTCTTC. Translated, it gives CASSAPGQGNNEQFF.

The chain employs TRBV24-1 and TRBJ2-1; 10 bases line up with TRBD2. In germline, CDR1 is KGHDR, CDR2 SFDVKD. The CDR3 spans 13 residues. The ends lost 4 bases at V and 12 bases at J; junction bases unmatched: 5. CDR3 sequence (DNA): TGTGCCACCAGTGAACCTGGACTAGCGGTGCAGTTCTTC. Its translation is CATSEPGLAVQFF.

The V and J genes are TRBV28 and TRBJ1-1; weak D call: TRBD1 (6 bases). CDR3 length: 13 residues. The V end lost 5 bases, the J end lost 11 bases, and 18 bases lay between the germline ends. CDR1 is MDHEN and CDR2 is SYDVKM in the germline V gene. The CDR3 here is CASSPYRERKAFF. CDR3 nucleotides: TGTGCCAGCAGTCCATACAGGGAGAGAAAGGCTTTCTTT.

The V call is TRBV6-2 or TRBV6-3, the J call TRBJ2-7, with 8 bases lining up with TRBD2. Germline V gene lookup returns CDR1 MNHEY and CDR2 SVGEGT. This CDR3 spans 15 amino acids. The J segment lost 2 bases and the V segment lost 2 bases, leaving 5 bases of the junction unmatched. CDR3 region: CASSYQGGGPYEQYF. The CDR3 DNA reads TGTGCCAGCAGTTACCAGGGCGGGGGGCCCTACGAGCAGTACTTC.